The T cell receptor beta chain described here comes from a study of blood T cell repertoires in COVID-19. Study background: PBMCs, B-cell-depleted T cells, or T cells provided the cDNA or gDNA that made up the material.

The germline V gene has CDR1 LNHDA and CDR2 SQIVND (reference sequence). Trimming removed 4 bases from V and 4 bases from J, with 5 bases in between. This CDR3 contains 12 residues. Original methodology: Amplifying reference gene primers gave estimates of nucleated cell counts. Assay used: immunoSEQ multiplex PCR; TCRdb lists only in-frame clones, some missing. From that table come the V and J calls and clone size; the DNA was used to work out D and trimming. The data contain over 250,000 clones, about 73% of them singletons. This clone was detected a few times. This chain uses TRBV19 with TRBJ1-5; D not resolved. The sample consisted of peripheral blood. The receptor comes from a woman of 80 years or more with acute or convalescent COVID-19. The CDR3 coding sequence is TGTGCCAGTAGTAGCCTAAATCAGCCCCAGCATTTT. It codes for CASSSLNQPQHF.